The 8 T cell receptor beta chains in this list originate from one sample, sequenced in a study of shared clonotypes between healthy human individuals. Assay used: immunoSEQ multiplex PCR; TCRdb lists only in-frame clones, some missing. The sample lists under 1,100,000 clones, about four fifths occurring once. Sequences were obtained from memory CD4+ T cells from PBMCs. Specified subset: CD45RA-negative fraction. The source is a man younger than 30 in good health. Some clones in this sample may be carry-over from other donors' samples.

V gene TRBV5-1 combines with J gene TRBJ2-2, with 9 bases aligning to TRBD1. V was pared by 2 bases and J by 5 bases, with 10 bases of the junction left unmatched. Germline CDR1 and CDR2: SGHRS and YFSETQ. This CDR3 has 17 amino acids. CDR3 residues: CASSFGPGQGRTGELFF. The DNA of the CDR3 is TGCGCCAGCAGCTTCGGCCCGGGACAGGGAAGGACCGGGGAGCTGTTTTTT.

In DNA form, the CDR3 reads TGCGCCAGCAGCCACGATGGGACAGGCGATTGGGATAACTATGGCTACACCTTC. Its protein is CASSHDGTGDWDNYGYTF. The chain is built from TRBV4-1 and TRBJ1-2; 8 nucleotides line up with TRBD1. Trimming cost V 3 bases and J 1 base; bases outside gene matches: 13. This CDR3 is 18 amino acids long. CDR1 is MGHRA, CDR2 YSYEKL, per germline.

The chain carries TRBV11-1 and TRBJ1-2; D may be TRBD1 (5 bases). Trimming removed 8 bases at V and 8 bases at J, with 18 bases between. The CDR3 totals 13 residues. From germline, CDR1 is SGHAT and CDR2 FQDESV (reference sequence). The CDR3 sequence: CASSPVGRDGYTF. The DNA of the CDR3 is TGTGCCAGCTCTCCCGTGGGGAGGGACGGCTACACCTTC.

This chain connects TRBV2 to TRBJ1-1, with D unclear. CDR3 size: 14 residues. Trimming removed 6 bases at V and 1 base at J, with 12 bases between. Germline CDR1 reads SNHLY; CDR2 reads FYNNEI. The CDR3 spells CASRKLTPNTEAFF. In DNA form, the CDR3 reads TGTGCCAGCAGGAAACTTACACCGAACACTGAAGCTTTCTTT.

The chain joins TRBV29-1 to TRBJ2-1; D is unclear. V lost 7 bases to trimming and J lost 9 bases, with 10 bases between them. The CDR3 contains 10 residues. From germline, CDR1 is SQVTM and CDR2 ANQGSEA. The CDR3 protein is CSATVTEQFF. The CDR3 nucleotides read TGCAGCGCTACAGTTACTGAGCAGTTCTTC.

CDR3 in DNA: TGTGCCAGTAGTATAGATGGCGGGAGGGCCAACGAGCAGTACTTC. It is translated as CASSIDGGRANEQYF. The rearrangement uses TRBV19 and TRBJ2-7; TRBD2 matches at 9 bases. This CDR3 contains 15 residues. The V gene end was trimmed by 0 bases and the J gene end by 5 bases; junction bases not matched to a gene: 5. Germline V lookup: CDR1 LNHDA, CDR2 SQIVND (reference sequence).

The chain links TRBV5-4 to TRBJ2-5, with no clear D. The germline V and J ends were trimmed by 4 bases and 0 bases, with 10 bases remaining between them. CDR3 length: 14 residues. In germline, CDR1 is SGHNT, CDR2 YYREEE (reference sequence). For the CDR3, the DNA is TGTGCCAGCAGCCACGACCGATACCAAGAGACCCAGTACTTC. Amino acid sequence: CASSHDRYQETQYF.

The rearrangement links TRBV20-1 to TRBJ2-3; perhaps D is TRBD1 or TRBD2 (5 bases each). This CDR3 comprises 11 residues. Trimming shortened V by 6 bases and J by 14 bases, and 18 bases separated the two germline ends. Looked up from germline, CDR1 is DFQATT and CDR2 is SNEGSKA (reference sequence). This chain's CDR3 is CSAEDRQGAYF. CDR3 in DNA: TGCAGTGCGGAGGATCGGCAGGGTGCGTATTTT.